This entry lists 10 T cell receptor beta chains sequenced from one sample in a study of T cell responses to AZD1222 COVID-19 vaccine. Profiled with immunoSEQ multiplex PCR; TCRdb holds only in-frame clones, not every one. The profile shows about 120,000 clones, 92% of them singletons. The sequencing used peripheral blood, collected on day 0 of AZD1222 vaccination. These receptors were obtained from an adult in good health.

This chain joins TRBV6-5 and TRBJ1-3; a weak D match, TRBD1 (5 bases). V lost 7 bases, J lost 4 bases, and 14 bases lay in between. The CDR3 covers 14 residues. Germline loops: CDR1 MNHEY, CDR2 SVGAGI. Here the CDR3 reads CASTWDPQGNTIYF. The CDR3 DNA reads as TGTGCCAGCACCTGGGACCCACAAGGAAACACCATATATTTT.

This chain connects TRBV6-7 to TRBJ2-7, with a tentative D call TRBD1 (6 bases). TRBV6-7 is designated an ORF whose function remains uncertain. CDR3 length equals 15 residues. The V end lost 0 bases, the J end lost 2 bases, and 11 bases lay between the germline ends. The CDR3 loop is CASSYSRDKTYEQYF. The CDR3 DNA sequence: TGTGCCAGCAGTTACTCTCGGGACAAGACCTACGAGCAGTACTTC.

The chain couples TRBV4-3 to TRBJ1-6; perhaps TRBD1 as D (6 bases). The CDR3 is 16 residues long. V was pared by 4 bases and J by 6 bases, with 16 bases between. Per the germline V gene, CDR1 is LGHNA and CDR2 is YSLEER. The CDR3 sequence is CASSRDKGGINSPLHF. The DNA of the CDR3 is TGCGCCAGCAGCCGCGACAAGGGGGGAATTAATTCACCCCTCCACTTT.

The J gene is TRBJ1-2, the V gene TRBV30; 7 nucleotides agree with TRBD1. The junction had 7 bases not matched to a gene; V was cut back by 4 bases and J by 2 bases. Germline-derived CDR1 and CDR2 are GTSNPN and SVGIG (reference sequence). The CDR3 has 14 residues. CDR3 nucleotide sequence: TGTGCCTGGATGAACAGGGGCCGGAACTATGGCTACACCTTC. Its translation is CAWMNRGRNYGYTF.

The rearrangement uses TRBV28 and TRBJ2-1; TRBD2 aligns across 7 bases. This CDR3 has 16 amino acids. Losses at the gene ends were 2 bases for V and 1 base for J; bases not matched to a gene: 5. Germline assignment: CDR1 MDHEN and CDR2 SYDVKM. In DNA, the CDR3 is TGTGCCAGCAGTTTAGAGCGGGACCCTTCCTACAATGAGCAGTTCTTC. Protein sequence: CASSLERDPSYNEQFF.

V usage is TRBV3-1 (or the pseudogene TRBV3-2) and J usage is TRBJ2-1; 10 bases match TRBD2. V shed 0 bases, J shed 5 bases, and the junction held 7 bases outside the gene matches. Germline CDR1 is LGHDT and CDR2 is YNNKEL (reference sequence). The CDR3 consists of 17 residues. The chain's CDR3 is CASSQELASGSHNEQFF. DNA for the CDR3: TGTGCCAGCAGCCAAGAACTAGCTAGCGGGAGCCACAATGAGCAGTTCTTC.

This chain links TRBV7-2 with TRBJ1-6; 7 bases are shared with TRBD1. The germline CDR1 and CDR2 sequences are SGHTA and FQGNSA. The CDR3 has 15 amino acids. The trim removed 4 bases at V and 10 bases at J, leaving 10 bases unmatched. CDR3 bases: TGTGCCAGCAGCTCTGAGGGGGCCTTTGACTCACCCCTCCACTTT. Amino acids: CASSSEGAFDSPLHF.

The chain is built from TRBV5-6 and TRBJ1-1; 9 bases agree with TRBD1. V lost 3 bases and J lost 4; bases outside the gene matches: 7. The CDR3 extends over 15 amino acids. Per germline, CDR1 SGHDT and CDR2 YYEEEE. The CDR3 region has the DNA TGTGCCAGCAGCTCGACCGGGACAGGGAGCACTGAAGCTTTCTTT. It yields the protein CASSSTGTGSTEAFF.

The CDR3 region is CAWSVEGSSYEQYF. Written as DNA, the CDR3 is TGTGCCTGGAGTGTAGAGGGGTCCAGCTACGAGCAGTACTTC. The chain joins TRBV30 to TRBJ2-7; D is perhaps TRBD1 or TRBD2 (5 bases each). The length of the CDR3 is 14 residues. CDR1 and CDR2 from the germline V gene are GTSNPN and SVGIG (reference sequence). V lost 0 bases to trimming and J lost 3 bases, with 12 bases between them.

The J gene is TRBJ2-6, the V gene TRBV18, with 7 bases identical to TRBD1. The germline V gene encodes CDR1 KGHSH and CDR2 LQKENI. This CDR3 contains 15 residues. V lost 3 bases and J lost 2; bases outside the gene matches: 1. The CDR3 loop is CASSPQGAGANVLTF. DNA for the CDR3: TGTGCCAGCTCACCTCAGGGGGCTGGGGCCAACGTCCTGACTTTC.